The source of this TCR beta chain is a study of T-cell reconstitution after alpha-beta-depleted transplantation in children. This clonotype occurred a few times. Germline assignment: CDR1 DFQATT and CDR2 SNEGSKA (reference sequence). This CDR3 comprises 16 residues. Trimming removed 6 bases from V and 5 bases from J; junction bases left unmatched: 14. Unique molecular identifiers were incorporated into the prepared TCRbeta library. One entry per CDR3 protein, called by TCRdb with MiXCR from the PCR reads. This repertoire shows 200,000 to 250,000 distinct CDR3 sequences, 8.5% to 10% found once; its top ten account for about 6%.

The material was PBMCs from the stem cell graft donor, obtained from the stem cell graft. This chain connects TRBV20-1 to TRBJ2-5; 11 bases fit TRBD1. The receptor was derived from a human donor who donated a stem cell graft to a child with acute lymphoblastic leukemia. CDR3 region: CSAADRGRPFVETQYF. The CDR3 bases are TGCAGTGCCGCGGACAGGGGGCGTCCATTCGTGGAGACCCAGTACTTC.